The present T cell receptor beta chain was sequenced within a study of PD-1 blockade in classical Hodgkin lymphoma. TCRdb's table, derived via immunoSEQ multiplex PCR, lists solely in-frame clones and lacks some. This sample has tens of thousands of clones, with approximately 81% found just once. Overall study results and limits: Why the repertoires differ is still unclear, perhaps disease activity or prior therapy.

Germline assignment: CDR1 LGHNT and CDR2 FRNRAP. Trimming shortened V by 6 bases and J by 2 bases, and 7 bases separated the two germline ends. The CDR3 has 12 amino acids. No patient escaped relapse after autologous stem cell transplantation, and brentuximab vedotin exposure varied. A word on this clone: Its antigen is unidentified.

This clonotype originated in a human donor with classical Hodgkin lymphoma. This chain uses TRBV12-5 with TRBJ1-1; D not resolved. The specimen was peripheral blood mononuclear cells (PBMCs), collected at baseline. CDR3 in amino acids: CASGTGNTEAFF. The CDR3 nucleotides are TGTGCTAGTGGGACCGGTAACACTGAAGCTTTCTTT. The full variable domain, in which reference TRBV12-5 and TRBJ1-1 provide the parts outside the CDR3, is DARVTQTPRHKVTEMGQEVTMRCQPILGHNTVFWYRQTMMQGLELLAYFRNRAPLDDSGMPKDRFSAEMPDATLATLKIQPSEPRDSAVYFCASGTGNTEAFFGQGTRLTVV.